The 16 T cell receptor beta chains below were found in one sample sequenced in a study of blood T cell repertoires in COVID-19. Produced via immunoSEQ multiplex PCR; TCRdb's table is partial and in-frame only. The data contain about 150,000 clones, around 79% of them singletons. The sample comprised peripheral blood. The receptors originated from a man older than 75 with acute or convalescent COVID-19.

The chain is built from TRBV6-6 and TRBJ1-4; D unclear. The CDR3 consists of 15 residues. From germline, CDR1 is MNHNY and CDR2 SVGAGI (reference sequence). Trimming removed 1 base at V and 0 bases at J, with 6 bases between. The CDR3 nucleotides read TGTGCCAGCAGTTACTTCAGTGCAACTAATGAAAAACTGTTTTTT. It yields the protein CASSYFSATNEKLFF.

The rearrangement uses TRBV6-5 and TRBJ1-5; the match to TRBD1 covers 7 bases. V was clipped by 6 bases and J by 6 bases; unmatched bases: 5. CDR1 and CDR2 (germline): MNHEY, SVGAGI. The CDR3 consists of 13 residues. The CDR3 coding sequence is TGTGCCAGCAGACAGGGGACCACTCAGCCCCAGCATTTT. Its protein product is CASRQGTTQPQHF.

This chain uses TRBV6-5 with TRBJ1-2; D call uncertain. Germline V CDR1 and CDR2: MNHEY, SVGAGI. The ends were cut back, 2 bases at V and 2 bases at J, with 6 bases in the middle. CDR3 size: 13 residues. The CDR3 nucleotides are TGTGCCAGCAGTTACGATAGCAACTATGGCTACACCTTC. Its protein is CASSYDSNYGYTF.

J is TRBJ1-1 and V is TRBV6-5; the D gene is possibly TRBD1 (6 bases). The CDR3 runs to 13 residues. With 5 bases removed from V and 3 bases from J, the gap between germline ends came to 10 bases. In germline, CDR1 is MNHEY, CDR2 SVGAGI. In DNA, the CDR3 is TGTGCCAGCAGTCGGGACACCTACACTGAAGCTTTCTTT. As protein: CASSRDTYTEAFF.

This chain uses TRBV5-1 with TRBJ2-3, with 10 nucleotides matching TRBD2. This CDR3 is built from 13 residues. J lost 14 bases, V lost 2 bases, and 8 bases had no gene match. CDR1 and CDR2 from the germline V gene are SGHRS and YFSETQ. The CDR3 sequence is CASSFPQRGGWYF. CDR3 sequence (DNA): TGCGCCAGCAGCTTTCCCCAGCGGGGGGGCTGGTATTTT.

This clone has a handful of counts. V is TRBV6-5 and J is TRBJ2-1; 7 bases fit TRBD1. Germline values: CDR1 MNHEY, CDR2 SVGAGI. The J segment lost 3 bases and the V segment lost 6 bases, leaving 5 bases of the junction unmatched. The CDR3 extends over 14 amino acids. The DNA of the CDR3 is TGTGCCAGCAGAGCCGGGACAGACTACAATGAGCAGTTCTTC. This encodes CASRAGTDYNEQFF.

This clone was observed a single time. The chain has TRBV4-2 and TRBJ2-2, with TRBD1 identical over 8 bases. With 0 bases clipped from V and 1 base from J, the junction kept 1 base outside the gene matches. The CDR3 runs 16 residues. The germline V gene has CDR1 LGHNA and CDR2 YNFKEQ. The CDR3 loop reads CASSQEQGVNTGELFF. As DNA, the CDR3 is TGTGCCAGCAGCCAAGAACAGGGGGTGAACACCGGGGAGCTGTTTTTT.

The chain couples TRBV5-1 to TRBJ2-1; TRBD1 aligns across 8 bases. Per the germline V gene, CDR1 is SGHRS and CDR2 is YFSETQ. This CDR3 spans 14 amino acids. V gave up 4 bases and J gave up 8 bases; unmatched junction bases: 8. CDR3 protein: CASSRDRSVDEQFF. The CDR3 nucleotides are TGCGCCAGCAGCCGGGACAGGTCGGTGGATGAGCAGTTCTTC. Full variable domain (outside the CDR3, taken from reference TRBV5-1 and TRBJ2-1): KAGVTQTPRYLIKTRGQQVTLSCSPISGHRSVSWYQQTPGQGLQFLFEYFSETQRNKGNFPGRFSGRQFSNSRSEMNVSTLELGDSALYLCASSRDRSVDEQFFGPGTRLTVL.

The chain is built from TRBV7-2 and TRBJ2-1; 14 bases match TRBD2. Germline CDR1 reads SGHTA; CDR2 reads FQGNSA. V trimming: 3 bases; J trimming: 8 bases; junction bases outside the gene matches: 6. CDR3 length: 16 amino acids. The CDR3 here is CASSFRPGLAGDEQFF. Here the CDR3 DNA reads TGTGCCAGCAGCTTTCGACCGGGACTAGCGGGGGATGAGCAGTTCTTC.

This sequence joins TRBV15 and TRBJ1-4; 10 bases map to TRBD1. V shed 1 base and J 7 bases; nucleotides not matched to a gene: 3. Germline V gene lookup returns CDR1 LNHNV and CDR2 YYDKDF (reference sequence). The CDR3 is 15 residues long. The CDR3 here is CATSRAGTGAEKLFF. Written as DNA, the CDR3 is TGTGCCACCAGCAGAGCCGGGACAGGGGCTGAAAAACTGTTTTTT.

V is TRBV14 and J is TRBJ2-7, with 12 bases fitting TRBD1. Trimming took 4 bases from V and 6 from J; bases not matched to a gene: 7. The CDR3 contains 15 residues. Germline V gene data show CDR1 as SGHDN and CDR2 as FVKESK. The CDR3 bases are TGTGCCAGCAGCCGCCTGGGACAGGGGGCTAGCGAGCAGTACGTC. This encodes CASSRLGQGASEQYV.

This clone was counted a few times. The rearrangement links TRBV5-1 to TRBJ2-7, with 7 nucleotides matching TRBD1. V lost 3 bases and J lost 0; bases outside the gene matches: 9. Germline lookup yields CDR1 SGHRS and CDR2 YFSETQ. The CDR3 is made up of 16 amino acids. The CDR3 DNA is TGCGCCAGCAGCTCGGGACAGACCATAACCTCCTACGAGCAGTACTTC. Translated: CASSSGQTITSYEQYF.

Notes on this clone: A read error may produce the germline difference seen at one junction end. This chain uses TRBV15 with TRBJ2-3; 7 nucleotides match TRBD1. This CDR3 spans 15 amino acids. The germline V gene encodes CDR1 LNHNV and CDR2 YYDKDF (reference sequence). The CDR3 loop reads CATSGDRARLDTQYF. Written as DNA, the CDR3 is TGTGCCACCAGCGGAGACAGGGCCCGCTTAGATACGCAGTATTTT.

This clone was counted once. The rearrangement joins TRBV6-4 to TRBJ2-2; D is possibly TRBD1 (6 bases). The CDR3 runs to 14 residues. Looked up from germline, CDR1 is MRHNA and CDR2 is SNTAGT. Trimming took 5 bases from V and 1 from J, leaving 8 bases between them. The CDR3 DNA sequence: TGTGCCAGCAGTCCAGGGGTGAACACCGGGGAGCTGTTTTTT. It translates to CASSPGVNTGELFF.

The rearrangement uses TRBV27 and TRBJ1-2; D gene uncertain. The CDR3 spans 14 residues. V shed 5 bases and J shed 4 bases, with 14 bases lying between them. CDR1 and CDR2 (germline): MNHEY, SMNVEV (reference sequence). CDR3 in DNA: TGTGCCAGCAGTCCCCAGAATCCGATCTATGGCTACACCTTC. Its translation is CASSPQNPIYGYTF.

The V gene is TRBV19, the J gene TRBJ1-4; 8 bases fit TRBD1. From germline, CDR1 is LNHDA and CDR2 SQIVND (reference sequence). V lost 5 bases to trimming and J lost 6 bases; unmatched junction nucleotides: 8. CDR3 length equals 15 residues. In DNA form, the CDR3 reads TGTGCCAGTAGTCCCACAGGGGGAAGATATGAAAAACTGTTTTTT. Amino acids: CASSPTGGRYEKLFF. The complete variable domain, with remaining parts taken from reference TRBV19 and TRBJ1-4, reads DGGITQSPKYLFRKEGQNVTLSCEQNLNHDAMYWYRQDPGQGLRLIYYSQIVNDFQKGDIAEGYSVSREKKESFPLTVTSAQKNPTAFYLCASSPTGGRYEKLFFGSGTQLSVL.